A selection of T cell receptor beta chains follows, all from one sample in a study of blood T cells in healthy people across ages. TCRdb called the 5' RACE reads again in MiXCR, with one record for every CDR3 protein. The repertoire holds roughly 1,500,000 distinct CDR3 sequences, with about 35% as singletons. The sequenced material came from blood. The source is a woman aged 30 to 39 in good health. Each CDR3 is given with its conserved first and last residue. A D gene is named only where the DNA matches it firmly. The size of a clone is reported for some rows only, either as once, few or many, or as a class for expanded clones.

J: TRBJ2-6; D: TRBD1; V: TRBV6-1; length: 18; size: once; CDR3: CASSADRDPSSGANVLTF; DNA: TGTGCCAGCAGCGCGGACAGGGACCCTTCCTCTGGGGCCAACGTCCTGACTTTC
J: TRBJ2-7; D: TRBD2; V: TRBV7-8; length: 15; size: few; CDR3: CASSALAGVQDEQYF; DNA: TGTGCCAGCAGCGCTCTAGCGGGAGTTCAGGACGAGCAGTACTTC
J: TRBJ1-2; D: -; V: TRBV5-6; length: 13; size: few; CDR3: CASSFRVSYGYTF; DNA: TGTGCCAGCAGCTTCAGGGTGTCCTATGGCTACACCTTC
J: TRBJ2-7; D: -; V: TRBV20-1; length: 12; size: few; CDR3: CSATRPTYEQYF; DNA: TGCAGTGCTACCAGGCCCACCTACGAGCAGTACTTC
J: TRBJ2-5; D: -; V: TRBV20-1; length: 12; size: -; CDR3: CSAVSRAETQYF; DNA: TGCAGTGCAGTAAGCAGGGCAGAGACCCAGTACTTC
J: TRBJ2-4; D: -; V: TRBV20-1; length: 15; size: -; CDR3: CSARDDRLAKNIQYF; DNA: TGCAGTGCTAGGGACGACAGATTAGCCAAAAACATTCAGTACTTC
J: TRBJ2-7; D: -; V: TRBV21-1; length: 14; size: few; CDR3: CASSKADGAYEQYF; DNA: TGTGCCAGCAGCAAAGCGGACGGAGCCTACGAGCAGTACTTC
J: TRBJ2-5; D: -; V: TRBV7-3; length: 14; size: -; CDR3: CASSLNGGVGTQYF; DNA: TGTGCCAGCAGCTTAAACGGGGGAGTGGGGACCCAGTACTTC
J: TRBJ2-1; D: -; V: TRBV6-2/TRBV6-3; length: 13; size: few; CDR3: CASSYQLRNEQFF; DNA: TGTGCCAGCAGTTACCAGCTCCGAAATGAGCAGTTCTTC
J: TRBJ1-1; D: -; V: TRBV5-1; length: 15; size: few; CDR3: CASSLEGRENTEAFF; DNA: TGCGCCAGCAGCTTGGAGGGCAGGGAGAACACTGAAGCTTTCTTT
J: TRBJ2-7; D: -; V: TRBV5-1; length: 15; size: many; CDR3: CASSSTGPWDYEQYF; DNA: TGCGCCAGCAGCTCAACCGGGCCCTGGGACTACGAGCAGTACTTC
J: TRBJ1-1; D: -; V: TRBV5-6; length: 15; size: few; CDR3: CASSSGRHQNTEAFF; DNA: TGTGCCAGCAGCTCTGGCCGGCACCAGAACACTGAAGCTTTCTTT
J: TRBJ2-7; D: -; V: TRBV6-5; length: 14; size: once; CDR3: CATRGGAAFYEQYF; DNA: TGTGCCACCAGAGGAGGGGCAGCGTTCTACGAGCAGTACTTC
J: TRBJ2-5; D: -; V: TRBV5-1; length: 15; size: -; CDR3: CASSFLGDHQETQYF; DNA: TGCGCCAGCAGCTTCCTCGGGGACCACCAAGAGACCCAGTACTTC
J: TRBJ2-2; D: -; V: TRBV5-5; length: 12; size: many; CDR3: CAGTGDTGELFF; DNA: TGTGCCGGAACGGGGGACACCGGGGAGCTGTTTTTT
J: TRBJ1-2; D: -; V: TRBV5-8; length: 14; size: few; CDR3: CASSLVGYGYGYTF; DNA: TGTGCCAGCAGCTTGGTGGGTTATGGCTATGGCTACACCTTC
J: TRBJ1-1; D: -; V: TRBV28; length: 14; size: many; CDR3: CASTRGGGWTEAFF; DNA: TGTGCCAGCACGAGGGGGGGCGGATGGACTGAAGCTTTCTTT
J: TRBJ1-2; D: -; V: TRBV20-1; length: 11; size: -; CDR3: CSASQDRGDTF; DNA: TGCAGTGCTAGCCAGGATCGGGGCGACACCTTC
J: TRBJ2-7; D: TRBD1; V: TRBV28; length: 15; size: many; CDR3: CASSLSGQGNYEQYF; DNA: TGTGCCAGCAGTTTAAGCGGACAGGGGAACTACGAGCAGTACTTC
J: TRBJ2-4; D: -; V: TRBV2; length: 13; size: few; CDR3: CASSDLGQNIQYF; DNA: TGTGCCAGCAGTGACCTCGGTCAAAACATTCAGTACTTC
J: TRBJ2-7; D: TRBD2; V: TRBV28; length: 16; size: many; CDR3: CASGGTSRLIFYEQYF; DNA: TGTGCCAGCGGAGGGACTAGCCGTCTTATTTTTTACGAGCAGTACTTC
J: TRBJ2-7; D: TRBD1; V: TRBV24-1; length: 12; size: -; CDR3: CATGTGVDEQYF; DNA: TGTGCCACCGGGACAGGGGTGGACGAGCAGTACTTC
J: TRBJ2-1; D: TRBD2; V: TRBV20-1; length: 18; size: -; CDR3: CSARGGTSGSSPHNEQFF; DNA: TGCAGTGCTAGGGGAGGGACTAGCGGGAGTAGTCCCCACAATGAGCAGTTCTTC
J: TRBJ1-2; D: TRBD1; V: TRBV6-1; length: 16; size: -; CDR3: CASSERLRTGVNGYTF; DNA: TGTGCCAGCAGTGAGAGGCTTAGGACAGGGGTAAACGGCTACACCTTC
J: TRBJ2-2; D: TRBD2; V: TRBV7-3; length: 17; size: -; CDR3: CASSPALAGGNTGELFF; DNA: TGTGCCAGCAGCCCCGCCCTAGCGGGGGGGAACACCGGGGAGCTGTTTTTT